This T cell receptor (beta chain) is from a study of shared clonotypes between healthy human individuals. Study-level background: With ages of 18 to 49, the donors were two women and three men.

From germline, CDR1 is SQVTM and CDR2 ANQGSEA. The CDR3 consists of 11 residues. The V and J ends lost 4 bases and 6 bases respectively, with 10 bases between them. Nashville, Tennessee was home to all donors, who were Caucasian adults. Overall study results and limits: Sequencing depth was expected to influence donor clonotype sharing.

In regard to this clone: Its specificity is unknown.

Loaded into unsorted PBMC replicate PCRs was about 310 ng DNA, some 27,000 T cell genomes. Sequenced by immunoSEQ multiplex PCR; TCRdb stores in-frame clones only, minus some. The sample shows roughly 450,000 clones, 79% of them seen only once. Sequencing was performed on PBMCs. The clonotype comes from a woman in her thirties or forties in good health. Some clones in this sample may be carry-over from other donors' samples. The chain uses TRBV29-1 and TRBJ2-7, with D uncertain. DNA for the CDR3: TGCAGCGTTGCCTCGGCGTCCGAGCAGTACTTC. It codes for CSVASASEQYF.